The clone carrying this T cell receptor beta chain came up many times. Its matching antigen is unknown. The data originate from a study of CD8 T cells in ankylosing spondylitis. Quantitative 5'-RACE with molecular barcodes produced the TCR beta libraries. TCRdb processed the 5' RACE reads anew with MiXCR; each CDR3 protein has one entry. The sample yields under 300,000 distinct CDR3 sequences, more than 15% seen once. Study conclusions and caveats: Fewer than 10 highly homologous variants made up a TCR beta motif that seemed to typify ankylosing spondylitis blood. In synovial fluid and blood from reactive arthritis, some motif variants were previously reported.

V shed 1 base and J shed 9 bases, with 11 bases lying between them. Germline V gene data show CDR1 as SGHNT and CDR2 as YYREEE (reference sequence). The CDR3 spans 13 residues. The sequencing input was blood, either unsorted or a sorted T cell fraction (not recorded which). The chain combines TRBV5-4 with TRBJ2-1; weak D call: TRBD2 (5 bases). This receptor was obtained from a male donor with ankylosing spondylitis or in good health (not recorded which). CDR3 amino acids: CASSLKIGSEQFF. CDR3 nucleotide sequence: TGTGCCAGCAGCTTGAAGATAGGGAGTGAGCAGTTCTTC.